Listed below are T cell receptor beta chains from one sample, sequenced in a study of cytomegalovirus exposure and HLA in healthy donors. Clones were sequenced by immunoSEQ multiplex PCR, and TCRdb holds only the in-frame ones, with some missing. Of more than 95,000 clones in the sample, around 72% were seen once. Sequencing was carried out using PBMCs. The source is a man aged 25 to 45 in good health and CMV-seronegative. Each CDR3 is given with its conserved first and last residue. Part of the rows lack a size; the others show once, few, many or a class for expanded clones.

13 | - | TRBV5-8 | CASAMGQGSSPSF
15 | - | TRBV5-6 | CASSHWGTGTYEQYF
11 | - | TRBV29-1 | CSASGAYEQYF
15 | - | TRBV7-9 | CASSLAGGGDTEAFF
16 | few | TRBV5-1 | CASSFDRGAANEKLFF
15 | - | TRBV27 | CASSLSRTVHQPQHF
15 | - | TRBV4-1 | CASSQDRGYNSPLHF
15 | - | TRBV28 | CASSLGEDFYNEQFF
18 | few | TRBV4-3 | CASSQLRETSNINEKLFF
14 | - | TRBV5-6 | CASSAGQGRNTIYF
14 | - | TRBV25-1 | CASSNRGLPYEQYF
19 | - | TRBV7-9 | CASSLRGGLPLSPTDTQYF
16 | - | TRBV4-3 | CASSQDRTGGSDTQYF
13 | - | TRBV6-6 | CASRSSDSYGYTF
16 | once | TRBV9 | CASSVAPSRGPNEQFF
14 | - | TRBV5-1 | CASSLGGANYGYTF
15 | - | TRBV30 | CAWSPKSGQNYGYTF
13 | - | TRBV6-6 | CASSGTGLYEQYF
13 | - | TRBV6-6 | CASSYGTESGYTF
11 | - | TRBV29-1 | CSVEFAETQYF
16 | - | TRBV27 | CASSFQGAGGSYEQYF
17 | - | TRBV28 | CASSWGGLVGSADTQYF
20 | - | TRBV21-1 | CARPNADRARAGSYNSPLHF
15 | - | TRBV12-5 | CASGSGSSYNSPLHF
13 | - | TRBV6-5 | CASRGSKDQPQHF
14 | once | TRBV6-1 | CASSDNRGNQPQHF
14 | - | TRBV5-1 | CASSRWGEGETQYF
16 | - | TRBV2 | CASSVLGLLESEKLFF
15 | - | TRBV27 | CASSSSGGPTGELFF
15 | - | TRBV6-5 | CASLRSGASSYGYTF
15 | few | TRBV19 | CASRGLAGGMGEQFF
15 | few | TRBV9 | CASSVVQGVNTEAFF
17 | few | TRBV7-9 | CASSEPFRYSIHNEQFF
14 | - | TRBV7-6 | CASSLGAGFTEAFF
15 | - | TRBV28 | CASSSEGQGTDTQYF
14 | - | TRBV7-2 | CASSLDRQGNTIYF
13 | - | TRBV29-1 | CSVGKLENTEAFF
14 | - | TRBV18 | CASSETGSNQPQHF
13 | - | TRBV28 | CASQGTNTGELFF
14 | - | TRBV6-4 | CASSDHGTIGEQFF
15 | - | TRBV6-5 | CASSYVISAYNEQFF
13 | - | TRBV6-6 | CASSGLATDTQYF
14 | few | TRBV6-5 | CASSYRQGYYGYTF
14 | - | TRBV7-8 | CASSLEGQSYEQYF
15 | - | TRBV10-3 | CATAGGPGLRDEQFF
17 | - | TRBV14 | CASSQELNYQTHGEQFF
13 | few | TRBV21-1 | CASREREVYEQYF
16 | - | TRBV9 | CASSVWTGANTGELFF
12 | - | TRBV11-2 | CASSLVGREQYF
16 | few | TRBV5-4 | CASSLGADLSTDTQYF
17 | - | TRBV5-1 | CASSPRRDFVSYNEQFF
17 | - | TRBV7-9 | CASSSRSGGQGNTEAFF
15 | few | TRBV6-5 | CASKGTGASAGELFF